Below, 24 T cell receptor beta chains from the same sample are listed, as sequenced in a study of T cell responses to AZD1222 COVID-19 vaccine. Produced via immunoSEQ multiplex PCR; TCRdb's table is partial and in-frame only. The sample has around 160,000 clones, 85% to 95% seen once. The sequencing used peripheral blood, collected on day 0 of AZD1222 vaccination. The receptors come from an adult in good health.

The chain has TRBV4-2 and TRBJ1-2; 10 bases agree with TRBD1. This CDR3 comprises 16 residues. Germline values: CDR1 LGHNA, CDR2 YNFKEQ. Trimming removed 3 bases from V and 2 bases from J; junction bases left unmatched: 6. In DNA form, the CDR3 reads TGTGCCAGCAGCCATTGGACAGGGGGTACGAACTATGGCTACACCTTC. Its translation is CASSHWTGGTNYGYTF.

The rearrangement uses TRBV5-4 and TRBJ1-1; D is perhaps TRBD1 (6 bases). Per the germline V gene, CDR1 is SGHNT and CDR2 is YYREEE (reference sequence). The length of the CDR3 is 14 residues. The germline V and J ends were trimmed by 1 base and 7 bases, with 14 bases remaining between them. CDR3 in amino acids: CASSLTGNAGEAFF. CDR3 nucleotide sequence: TGTGCCAGCAGCTTGACAGGGAATGCAGGTGAAGCTTTCTTT.

The CDR3 sequence: CASSPLSRGQENTIYF. In DNA form, the CDR3 reads TGTGCCAGCTCACCACTGTCCCGGGGCCAGGAAAACACCATATATTTT. J is TRBJ1-3 and V is TRBV18; possibly TRBD1 for D (5 bases). CDR3 size: 16 residues. Per the germline V gene, CDR1 is KGHSH and CDR2 is LQKENI. V lost 1 base to trimming and J lost 6 bases, with 16 bases between them.

The CDR3 loop reads CASSLWASSNYGYTF. CDR3 coding DNA: TGTGCCAGCAGCTTGTGGGCCTCATCAAACTATGGCTACACCTTC. The chain has TRBV5-6 and TRBJ1-2, with D hard to call. The length of the CDR3 is 15 residues. Trimming took off 1 base at V and 2 bases at J, with 12 bases between the two ends. The germline CDR1 and CDR2 sequences are SGHDT and YYEEEE.

The chain combines TRBV11-3 with TRBJ2-1; 12 bases are a match to TRBD1. The germline V gene encodes CDR1 SGHNT and CDR2 YENEEA. There are 14 residues in the CDR3. V lost 4 bases to trimming and J lost 10 bases; unmatched junction nucleotides: 5. The chain's CDR3 is CASSSGQGAKEQFF. The CDR3 bases are TGTGCCAGCAGCTCGGGACAGGGGGCTAAGGAGCAGTTCTTC.

CDR3: CASRTPGLNTEAFF. The CDR3 bases are TGTGCCAGCAGAACTCCGGGACTGAACACTGAAGCTTTCTTT. The chain has TRBV6-6 and TRBJ1-1; weak D call: TRBD1 (5 bases). This CDR3 contains 14 residues. Germline values: CDR1 MNHNY, CDR2 SVGAGI (reference sequence). Trimming removed 6 bases at V and 0 bases at J, with 11 bases between.

The chain combines TRBV2 with TRBJ1-6; perhaps TRBD1 as D (5 bases). Trimming stripped 5 bases from V and 1 base from J, with 6 bases between. CDR1 and CDR2 from the germline V gene are SNHLY and FYNNEI. The CDR3 has 14 residues. The CDR3 nucleotides read TGTGCCAGCAGTCAGGGTTCCTATAATTCACCCCTCCACTTT. Translating it yields CASSQGSYNSPLHF.

The rearrangement links TRBV4-1 to TRBJ1-3, with D unclear. The CDR3 runs 13 residues. The V end lost 1 base, the J end lost 4 bases, and 5 bases lay between the germline ends. Germline CDR1 MGHRA, CDR2 YSYEKL. The DNA of the CDR3 is TGCGCCAGCAGCCAAGTTTCGGGAAACACCATATATTTT. This sequence encodes CASSQVSGNTIYF.

In DNA, the CDR3 is TGTGCCAGCTCTCCTACTAGCGGCGGGGACACTGAAGCTTTCTTT. The encoded protein is CASSPTSGGDTEAFF. V and J are TRBV18 and TRBJ1-1; no reliable D call. Germline V gene data show CDR1 as KGHSH and CDR2 as LQKENI. CDR3 length: 15 amino acids. V lost 6 bases and J lost 3, with 17 bases in between.

In the case of this clone: The junction shows a germline mismatch at one end, possibly a read error. This sequence joins TRBV7-6 and TRBJ2-1; no reliable D call. CDR3 size: 13 residues. Germline values: CDR1 SGHVS, CDR2 FNYEAQ. The DNA of the CDR3 is TGTGCCAGCAGTCCTTTTCGGTACAGTGAGCAGTTCTTC. This translates into CASSPFRYSEQFF. Looking up the rest from reference TRBV7-6 and TRBJ2-1 gives the full variable domain: GAGVSQSPRYKVTKRGQDVALRCDPISGHVSLYWYRQALGQGPEFLTYFNYEAQQDKSGLPNDRFSAERPEGSISTLTIQRTEQRDSAMYRCASSPFRYSEQFFGPGTRLTVL.

This chain's CDR3 is CSGRQKNIQYF. CDR3 coding DNA: TGCAGCGGGAGACAGAAAAACATTCAGTACTTC. The V and J genes are TRBV29-1 and TRBJ2-4, with D tentatively TRBD1 (5 bases). V was pared by 7 bases and J by 4 bases, with 8 bases between. CDR3 length: 11 residues. Germline loops: CDR1 SQVTM, CDR2 ANQGSEA.

V and J are TRBV6-1 and TRBJ2-7; perhaps TRBD1 as D (5 bases). V was cut by 2 bases and J by 3 bases, with 14 bases left in between. CDR1 is MNHNS, CDR2 SASEGT, per germline. The CDR3 has 15 amino acids. The CDR3 DNA is TGTGCCAGCAGTGAATTAGGGGTGTTTATCTACGAGCAGTACTTC. Protein sequence: CASSELGVFIYEQYF.

V and J are TRBV11-2 and TRBJ2-3; a weak D match, TRBD2 (5 bases). Deletions cut 4 bases from V and 5 bases from J, with 16 bases between. Germline CDR1 SGHAT, CDR2 FQNNGV. CDR3 length: 15 amino acids. The CDR3 DNA is TGTGCCAGCAGCTCCCCGAGAGGGCATAAAGATACGCAGTATTTT. As protein: CASSSPRGHKDTQYF.

This chain connects TRBV5-4 to TRBJ2-3; TRBD2 might be the D (6 bases). Per germline, CDR1 SGHNT and CDR2 YYREEE (reference sequence). CDR3 length: 16 amino acids. V dropped 1 base and J dropped 3 bases, with 15 bases sitting between them. The DNA for the CDR3 is TGTGCCAGCAGCTTGAGGGAAAGGACTAAAACAGATACGCAGTATTTT. Its translation: CASSLRERTKTDTQYF.

J is TRBJ1-1 and V is TRBV9; D is unresolved. This CDR3 spans 14 amino acids. The germline V and J ends were trimmed by 4 bases and 4 bases, with 14 bases remaining between them. Germline V gives CDR1 SGDLS, CDR2 YYNGEE. The CDR3 loop is CASSPRASGTEAFF. CDR3 DNA sequence: TGTGCCAGCAGCCCCCGAGCCTCGGGCACTGAAGCTTTCTTT.

The chain carries TRBV6-5 and TRBJ2-1; 7 positions match TRBD2. The germline V gene has CDR1 MNHEY and CDR2 SVGAGI. The CDR3 runs 15 residues. With V trimmed by 6 bases and J by 8 bases, 13 bases remained unmatched. The CDR3 loop reads CASSIYLGTIDEQFF. DNA for the CDR3: TGTGCCAGCAGCATATACCTCGGGACTATCGATGAGCAGTTCTTC.

This sequence joins TRBV3-1 (or the pseudogene TRBV3-2) and TRBJ2-2, with D hard to call. This CDR3 region has 17 residues. In germline, CDR1 is LGHDT, CDR2 YNNKEL (reference sequence). V lost 0 bases and J 2 bases, leaving 13 bases between the germline ends. CDR3 loop: CASSQDHPGVNTGELFF. DNA of the CDR3: TGTGCCAGCAGCCAAGACCACCCTGGGGTTAACACCGGGGAGCTGTTTTTT.

The CDR3 reads CASSYSKATGGYTF. The CDR3 DNA follows: TGTGCCAGCAGTTACTCGAAGGCCACGGGGGGCTACACCTTC. The chain joins TRBV6-5 to TRBJ1-2, with D unresolved. Between the trimmed V and J ends, which lost 0 bases and 8 bases, there was a span of 13 bases. CDR3 length: 14 residues. Germline V lookup: CDR1 MNHEY, CDR2 SVGAGI.

This chain links TRBV7-9 with TRBJ1-1; the D gene is possibly TRBD1 (6 bases). V shed 5 bases and J shed 3 bases, with 13 bases lying between them. Germline CDR1 SEHNR, CDR2 FQNEAQ (reference sequence). This CDR3 is built from 14 residues. The CDR3 loop reads CASSPTGGHTEAFF. CDR3 DNA: TGTGCCAGCAGCCCGACGGGGGGGCACACTGAAGCTTTCTTT.

The chain couples TRBV7-4 to TRBJ2-7; a possible D gene is TRBD1 (6 bases). Trimming shortened V by 5 bases and J by 1 base, and 24 bases separated the two germline ends. There are 18 residues in the CDR3. The V gene's germline CDR1 is SGHVT and CDR2 SQSDAQ. CDR3 sequence: CASSPLSRGQPSSYEQYF. CDR3 DNA: TGTGCCAGCAGCCCCCTCTCGCGCGGACAGCCGAGTTCCTACGAGCAGTACTTC.

The DNA for the CDR3 is TGTGCCAGCAGTTACTTGGGACCCCGCAGTCTCGACGAGCAGTACTTC. This encodes CASSYLGPRSLDEQYF. This chain uses TRBV6-5 with TRBJ2-7, with D perhaps matching TRBD1 or TRBD2 (5 bases each). This CDR3 spans 16 amino acids. Germline values: CDR1 MNHEY, CDR2 SVGAGI. V lost 1 base, J lost 5 bases, and 18 bases lay in between.

This chain joins TRBV5-4 and TRBJ1-2, with D possibly being TRBD1 (5 bases). This CDR3 is built from 12 residues. Trimming stripped 6 bases from V and 13 bases from J, with 19 bases between. The germline V gene has CDR1 SGHNT and CDR2 YYREEE (reference sequence). CDR3 DNA: TGTGCCAGCACCTTAAATTCAGACAGTCTCACCTTC. This gives the protein CASTLNSDSLTF. Supplemented by reference TRBV5-4 and TRBJ1-2, the full variable domain reads ETGVTQSPTHLIKTRGQQVTLRCSSQSGHNTVSWYQQALGQGPQFIFQYYREEENGRGNFPPRFSGLQFPNYSSELNVNALELDDSALYLCASTLNSDSLTFGSGTRLTVV.

The chain carries TRBV3-1 (or the pseudogene TRBV3-2) and TRBJ2-1; TRBD2 is a possible D gene (6 bases). V was shortened by 2 bases and J by 8 bases, with 22 bases between the two germline ends. The CDR3 covers 17 residues. Per germline, CDR1 LGHDT and CDR2 YNNKEL (reference sequence). The CDR3 DNA reads TGTGCCAGCAGCCAAAAGTCCGGCGGATTTAGGAGGGATGAGCAGTTCTTC. Encoded protein: CASSQKSGGFRRDEQFF.

This clone showed up just once. The V gene is TRBV27, the J gene TRBJ2-2; the match to TRBD1 covers 7 bases. The CDR3 loop spans 16 amino acids. Per germline, CDR1 MNHEY and CDR2 SMNVEV (reference sequence). The V segment lost 2 bases and the J segment 1 base; nucleotides outside the gene matches: 4. The CDR3 region has the DNA TGTGCCAGCAGTTTAGAGGGACAGCTGAACACCGGGGAGCTGTTTTTT. It yields the protein CASSLEGQLNTGELFF.